Included here is one T cell receptor beta chain sequence, with context. Its specificity is unknown. PCR or immunohistochemistry showed mismatch repair deficiency in every enrolled patient. Three pembrolizumab responders had their TCRs sequenced. Germline V gives CDR1 SEHNR, CDR2 FQNEAQ (reference sequence). The CDR3 has 15 residues. V shed 5 bases and J shed 12 bases, with 23 bases lying between them. Sequencing was performed with immunoSEQ multiplex PCR; in TCRdb, only in-frame clones are kept and a portion is missing. The data contain some 130,000 clones, roughly 90% of them singletons. The data were taken from a study of PD-1 blockade in mismatch repair-deficient tumors. Regarding the study as a whole: Rapid post-treatment expansion, then contraction, generally preceding radiologic response, marked tumor-resident clones.

The chain combines TRBV7-9 with TRBJ2-1; D may be TRBD1 or TRBD2 (5 bases each). The source of this sequence is an adult with mismatch repair-deficient cancer. The sample consisted of peripheral blood, taken approximately 72 weeks after starting pembrolizumab. CDR3 in amino acids: CASSRRGGGGDGQFF. The DNA for the CDR3 is TGTGCCAGCAGCCGTAGAGGTGGGGGTGGAGATGGGCAGTTCTTC.